Sequencing of this T cell receptor beta chain was carried out in a study of identical twins. Study-level findings and limits: Zero-insertion analyses were open to partial confounding by invariant MAIT and iNKT cells. For out-of-frame beta sequences, excess twin sharing was weaker.

Each cDNA held unique molecular identifiers, and template switching gave it a universal primer site. TCRdb independently ran MiXCR on the 5' RACE reads; one entry per CDR3 protein. The table has hundreds of thousands of distinct CDR3 sequences, about 8.3% seen once. Details on this clonotype: Its antigen is still unknown.

These data were likewise used in another study, on yellow fever vaccine responses in identical twins.

Sequenced input: memory (CD45RO+) T cells sorted from blood. The origin of this receptor is a woman younger than 30 in good health.

The CDR3 here is CAISESKAGSNTGELFF. The CDR3 DNA reads TGTGCCATCAGTGAGTCGAAAGCGGGGTCGAACACCGGGGAGCTGTTTTTT. This sequence joins TRBV10-3 and TRBJ2-2; 7 nucleotides line up with TRBD2. Trimming took 0 bases from V and 0 from J; bases not matched to a gene: 4. The CDR3 length is 17 residues. Germline CDR1 reads ENHRY; CDR2 reads SYGVKD.